A selection of T cell receptor beta chains follows, all from one sample in a study of cytomegalovirus exposure and HLA in healthy donors. TCRdb's table, derived via immunoSEQ multiplex PCR, lists solely in-frame clones and lacks some. Of about 160,000 clones in the sample, 70% to 85% were seen once. The specimen was PBMCs. The source of these receptors is a man between 50 and 59 years old in good health and CMV-seropositive. The CDR3 runs from the conserved cysteine through the conserved F or W.

V gene: TRBV30; CDR3 protein: CAWSGPGLAGGPYQYEQYF
V gene: TRBV9; CDR3 protein: CASSVATGQSGNTIYF
V gene: TRBV6-5; CDR3 protein: CASSYSKSTEAFF
V gene: TRBV4-3; CDR3 protein: CASSQDPLAWYEQFF
V gene: TRBV7-2; CDR3 protein: CASSLNQGNTEAFF
V gene: TRBV20-1; CDR3 protein: CSAGTEGKAFF
V gene: TRBV6-1; CDR3 protein: CASSKDSFYEQYF
V gene: TRBV18; CDR3 protein: CASQTGGEPLSYGYTF
V gene: TRBV19; CDR3 protein: CASSVQGRGNTEAFF
V gene: TRBV5-1; CDR3 protein: CASSGTGGETQYF
V gene: TRBV9; CDR3 protein: CASSVASGAGDHYGYTF
V gene: TRBV10-3; CDR3 protein: CAINRAGTGRSGYTF
V gene: TRBV30; CDR3 protein: CASSGANTDTQYF
V gene: TRBV6-5; CDR3 protein: CASSSLQAGANVLTF
V gene: TRBV6-4; CDR3 protein: CASRFPGQGSSGANVLTF
V gene: TRBV25-1; CDR3 protein: CASSVGEVTEAFF
V gene: TRBV5-6; CDR3 protein: CASSLEGGTYNEQFF
V gene: TRBV6-5; CDR3 protein: CASSYARRETQYF
V gene: TRBV25-1; CDR3 protein: CASSEARGGVETQYF
V gene: TRBV5-1; CDR3 protein: CASSSDRASTDTQYF
V gene: TRBV7-2; CDR3 protein: CASSFGAGDYNEQFF
V gene: TRBV4-2; CDR3 protein: CASSQDTAGGSSPLHF
V gene: TRBV19; CDR3 protein: CASTVDAGASGQPQHF
V gene: TRBV5-6; CDR3 protein: CASSLGGPYEQYF
V gene: TRBV4-3; CDR3 protein: CASSQDRSGAEAFF
V gene: TRBV5-1; CDR3 protein: CASKVMASGQETQYF
V gene: TRBV2; CDR3 protein: CASSLQGTGTQYF
V gene: TRBV28; CDR3 protein: CASSFYASGKNTQYF
V gene: TRBV27; CDR3 protein: CASRPGTGSYEQYF
V gene: TRBV7-3; CDR3 protein: CASSLGLIYNEQFF
V gene: TRBV5-5; CDR3 protein: CASSWTGWDQPQHF
V gene: TRBV10-1; CDR3 protein: CASSESTYGADTQYF
V gene: TRBV7-2; CDR3 protein: CASSATTIAGWGETQYF
V gene: TRBV9; CDR3 protein: CASALDGSSYNEQFF
V gene: TRBV9; CDR3 protein: CASSVAGEGYKHQHF
V gene: TRBV6-5; CDR3 protein: CASIQDRVSTDTQYF
V gene: TRBV10-2; CDR3 protein: CASSWGPLDNEQFF
V gene: TRBV9; CDR3 protein: CASSPFGSGTPDTQYF
V gene: TRBV21-1; CDR3 protein: CASSKGRADSDYGYTF
V gene: TRBV4-1; CDR3 protein: CASSPAGGALYEQYF
V gene: TRBV18; CDR3 protein: CASSAQRGRETQYF
V gene: TRBV4-3; CDR3 protein: CASSHSQGWSTDTQYF
V gene: TRBV4-3; CDR3 protein: CASSPQGDSRGYTF
V gene: TRBV19; CDR3 protein: CASSTRQGSPAFF
V gene: TRBV4-1; CDR3 protein: CASSQERANYGYTF
V gene: TRBV11-2; CDR3 protein: CASSIIWGGGETQYF
V gene: TRBV5-1; CDR3 protein: CASRSALSGPNGGELFF
V gene: TRBV7-6; CDR3 protein: CASSLDGVGRNTEAFF
V gene: TRBV2; CDR3 protein: CAPRDRGGTLGTF
V gene: TRBV5-3; CDR3 protein: CARSSNTGLSSYNSPLHF
V gene: TRBV7-3; CDR3 protein: CASSSTGGPSYGYTF
V gene: TRBV7-2; CDR3 protein: CASTLYSGDNQPQHF
V gene: TRBV19; CDR3 protein: CASSINKNTEAFF
V gene: TRBV7-9; CDR3 protein: CASSSGQGTYEQYF